These 22 T cell receptor beta chains were sequenced from one sample in a study of tumor and adjacent non-tumor tissue in lung cancer. TCRbeta libraries were built with three rounds of nested PCR, modified from ARM-PCR. TCRdb passed the multiplex PCR reads through MiXCR, listing each CDR3 protein once. The sample lists about 75,000 distinct CDR3 sequences, 60% to 80% seen once, with over 9.5% in the top ten. The template was RNA from unsorted bulk tissue. The specimen was lung tumor tissue. All receptors derive from a woman in her fifties or sixties with non-small cell lung cancer.

This clonotype appeared once. The rearrangement links TRBV11-2 to TRBJ2-2, with D unresolved. The V and J ends lost 1 base and 2 bases respectively, with 2 bases between them. The CDR3 is 13 residues long. CDR1 and CDR2 (germline): SGHAT, FQNNGV. The CDR3, as DNA: TGTGCCAGCAGCTTAGTCAACACCGGGGAGCTGTTTTTT. This translates into CASSLVNTGELFF.

As regards this clonotype: A much larger clone lies a single base off, so this may be a read error. The chain carries TRBV20-1 and TRBJ2-5, with 10 bases that match TRBD1. In germline, CDR1 is DFQATT, CDR2 SNEGSKA (reference sequence). The CDR3 length is 13 residues. CDR3 DNA: TGCGGTGCTACAGGACAGGGGGAAGAGACCCAGTACTTC. This sequence encodes CGATGQGEETQYF.

Regarding this clonotype: This could be a read error, since a much larger clone is one nucleotide away. The chain employs TRBV24-1 and TRBJ2-1, with TRBD1 as a possible D gene (6 bases). CDR1 is KGHDR, CDR2 SFDVKD, per germline. Trimming removed 10 bases at V and 2 bases at J, with 11 bases between. CDR3 length: 13 amino acids. The CDR3 region is CATRGGPYNEQFF. DNA for the CDR3: TGTGCCACACGTGGGGGCCCCTACAATGAGCAGTTCTTC.

As regards this clonotype: Germline and junction disagree at one end, which may indicate a read error. V and J are TRBV12-3 or TRBV12-4 and TRBJ2-5; the D call may be TRBD1 or TRBD2 (5 bases each). CDR3 length equals 12 residues. CDR3 nucleotides: TGTGCCAGCAGTCGAGGGGAAGAGACTCAGTACTTC. Translating it yields CASSRGEETQYF.

A note on this clonotype: One end of the junction does not line up with germline, which may come from a read error. The chain recombines TRBV11-2 with TRBJ2-3; no reliable D call. Germline V gives CDR1 SGHAT, CDR2 FQNNGV. The CDR3 covers 16 residues. CDR3 amino acids: CANSPVSYPLPDTQYF. CDR3 DNA: TGTGCCAACAGCCCGGTGAGTTACCCGCTTCCAGATACACAGTATTTT. The variable domain in full, with the rest retrieved from reference TRBV11-2 and TRBJ2-3, is EAGVAQSPRYKIIEKRQSVAFWCNPISGHATLYWYQQILGQGPKLLIQFQNNGVVDDSQLPKDRFSAERLKGVDSTLKIQPAKLEDSAVYLCANSPVSYPLPDTQYFGPGTRLTVL.

J is TRBJ1-1 and V is TRBV6-5; D gene ambiguous. This CDR3 is 13 amino acids long. Germline CDR1 and CDR2: MNHEY and SVGAGI. The DNA of the CDR3 is TGTGCAAGAAGTTCCTCGTTCGGCACTGAAGCTTTCTTT. Translating gives CARSSSFGTEAFF.

The chain links TRBV11-2 to TRBJ2-1; D unclear. The CDR3 consists of 14 residues. The V gene's germline CDR1 is SGHAT and CDR2 FQNNGV. V was pared by 3 bases and J by 9 bases, with 15 bases between. CDR3 coding DNA: TGTGCCAGCAGCTTTTGCAGTGTCGACATTGAGCAGTTCTTC. Amino acid sequence: CASSFCSVDIEQFF. The variable domain in full, completed from reference TRBV11-2 and TRBJ2-1, reads EAGVAQSPRYKIIEKRQSVAFWCNPISGHATLYWYQQILGQGPKLLIQFQNNGVVDDSQLPKDRFSAERLKGVDSTLKIQPAKLEDSAVYLCASSFCSVDIEQFFGPGTRLTVL.

In regard to this clonotype: At one of its ends the junction is not consistent with the germline gene, which may arise from a read error. V is TRBV6-2 or TRBV6-3 and J is TRBJ2-2, with a weak D call TRBD2 (5 bases). The CDR3 length is 15 residues. Germline CDR1 is MNHEY and CDR2 is SVGEGT. The CDR3 is CASSPTFAGAGELFF. The DNA of the CDR3 is TGCGCCAGCAGCCCAACATTCGCGGGCGCCGGGGAGCTGTTTTTT.

By frequency in the sample, this clonotype is medium-sized. The V gene is TRBV6-5, the J gene TRBJ2-3; D is uncertain. Germline values: CDR1 MNHEY, CDR2 SVGAGI. The CDR3 runs 16 residues. V lost 0 bases to trimming and J lost 2 bases, with 12 bases between them. The CDR3 sequence: CASSYSRFRFTDTQYF. The DNA for the CDR3 is TGTGCCAGCAGTTACTCGAGGTTTAGGTTCACAGATACGCAGTATTTT.

This clonotype has only a few counts. The V gene is TRBV6-5, the J gene TRBJ2-7, with a possible D match to TRBD2 (6 bases). Per germline, CDR1 MNHEY and CDR2 SVGAGI. The CDR3 is 14 amino acids. V shed 10 bases and J shed 3 bases, with 19 bases lying between them. The CDR3 here is CANSFGTGDYEQYF. The CDR3, as DNA: TGTGCCAACAGCTTCGGGACTGGAGACTACGAGCAGTACTTC.

Details on this clonotype: At one of its ends the junction is not consistent with the germline gene, which may arise from a read error. The V gene is TRBV12-3 or TRBV12-4, the J gene TRBJ2-1, with a weak D call TRBD2 (6 bases). The CDR3 is 13 residues long. DNA of the CDR3: TGTGCCATCAGTTTATACGGGAGTAATGAGCAGTTCTTC. Translation gives CAISLYGSNEQFF.

The sample holds one count of this clonotype. This CDR3 fails to terminate in the conserved phenylalanine or tryptophan, so it likely reflects a read error. The DNA is left out, because the CDR3 cannot be placed on it with certainty; the CDR3 is given as TCRdb lists it. The CDR3 sequence: CASSWDGYNNQPQHL. V usage is TRBV11-2 and J usage is TRBJ1-5; the D call TRBD1 from the table was never checked on the DNA. The CDR3 has 15 residues if both end residues are counted. Per the germline V gene, CDR1 is SGHAT and CDR2 is FQNNGV.

As to this clonotype: A read error is possible here, since a much larger clone lies one base away. The chain recombines TRBV20-1 with TRBJ1-5; a possible D gene is TRBD1 (6 bases). The CDR3 spans 15 residues. Germline V gene sequence: CDR1 DFQATT, CDR2 SNEGSKA (reference sequence). The CDR3: CSAGVPQGYNQSQHF. DNA for the CDR3: TGCAGTGCTGGGGTCCCGCAGGGGTACAATCAGTCCCAGCATTTT.

A word on this clonotype: At one end the junction does not follow the germline gene, possibly because of a read error. The chain links TRBV30 to TRBJ1-1; a weak D match, TRBD1 (5 bases). Germline V gene data show CDR1 as GTSNPN and CDR2 as SVGIG (reference sequence). The CDR3 is 15 amino acids. The CDR3, as DNA: TGTGCCTGGAGTCCCCTTGGCGGGGGGAGTACTGATGCTTTCTTT. Amino acid sequence: CAWSPLGGGSTDAFF. Using reference TRBV30 and TRBJ1-1 for the parts outside the CDR3, the full variable domain is SQTIHQWPATLVQPVGSPLSLECTVEGTSNPNLYWYRQAAGRGLQLLFYSVGIGQISSEVPQNLSASRPQDRQFILSSKKLLLSDSGFYLCAWSPLGGGSTDAFFGQGTRLTVV.

On this clonotype: Lacking the conserved final phenylalanine or tryptophan, this CDR3 likely reflects a read error. Because the CDR3's place on the DNA is in doubt, the DNA is left out and the CDR3 is given as listed by TCRdb. V usage is TRBV30 and J usage is TRBJ1-2. Per germline, CDR1 GTSNPN and CDR2 SVGIG (reference sequence). Termini included, the CDR3 measures 13 amino acids. This CDR3 reads CAWSYRLRYGYTL.

The V gene is TRBV6-1, the J gene TRBJ2-3; D not certain. CDR1 MNHNS and CDR2 SASEGT come from the germline V gene. This CDR3 region has 15 residues. For the CDR3, the DNA is TGTGCAAGTAGTGAAAGCTGTGGGAGCACAGATACGCAGTATTTT. Translated: CASSESCGSTDTQYF.

Details on this clonotype: One end of the junction does not line up with germline, which may come from a read error. The chain links TRBV11-2 to TRBJ2-7; D unresolved. Germline values: CDR1 SGHAT, CDR2 FQNNGV. CDR3 length: 12 residues. In nucleotides, the CDR3 is TGTACCAGCAGCTTAAGCTGTATGAAGCAATACTTC. It specifies CTSSLSCMKQYF.

The chain uses TRBV7-8 and TRBJ2-1; D may correspond to TRBD1 or TRBD2 (5 bases each). V was clipped by 7 bases and J by 13 bases, with 26 bases between them. The CDR3 covers 15 residues. CDR1 and CDR2 (germline): SGHVS, FQNEAQ. CDR3 in DNA: TGTGCCAGCACCTCCCATGGGACCACCGGAAGGGAACAGTTCTTC. Protein sequence: CASTSHGTTGREQFF. Together with reference TRBV7-8 and TRBJ2-1, the CDR3 gives the full variable domain: GAGVSQSPRYKVAKRGQDVALRCDPISGHVSLFWYQQALGQGPEFLTYFQNEAQLDKSGLPSDRFFAERPEGSVSTLKIQRTQQEDSAVYLCASTSHGTTGREQFFGPGTRLTVL.

Regarding this clonotype: One junction end does not reproduce the germline sequence, and a read error may be involved. The chain links TRBV28 to TRBJ1-1; possible D gene TRBD1, 6 bases. This CDR3 is built from 15 residues. Germline-derived CDR1 and CDR2 are MDHEN and SYDVKM. CDR3 coding DNA: TGTGCCAGCAGTTCCCCTTCCGGCAGGGACATTGAAGCTGTCTTT. This translates into CASSSPSGRDIEAVF.

The CDR3 nucleotides are TGCGCCAGCAGCTTGGGGGGACCAGCGGGAGGGGAACAGTTCTTC. The encoded protein is CASSLGGPAGGEQFF. The rearrangement joins TRBV5-1 to TRBJ2-1; 10 bases match TRBD2. The germline V gene encodes CDR1 SGHRS and CDR2 YFSETQ. Losses at the gene ends were 0 bases for V and 13 bases for J; bases not matched to a gene: 10. This CDR3 has 15 amino acids.

About this clonotype: The junction differs from germline at one of its ends, possibly a read error. CDR3: CASSEDTGSWDEHFF. CDR3 DNA: TGCGCCAGCAGTGAAGATACCGGGTCTTGGGATGAGCACTTCTTC. This chain connects TRBV10-1 to TRBJ2-1, with unresolved D. This CDR3 is built from 15 residues. CDR1 and CDR2 from the germline V gene are WNHNN and SYGVQD (reference sequence).

The CDR3 sequence is CASSRAAWGETQYF. In nucleotides, the CDR3 is TGTGCCAGCAGCCGAGCGGCCTGGGGGGAGACCCAGTACTTC. This chain joins TRBV4-2 and TRBJ2-5; perhaps D is TRBD1 or TRBD2 (5 bases each). CDR3 length: 14 residues. Between the trimmed V and J ends, which lost 4 bases and 5 bases, there was a span of 14 bases. Germline V lookup: CDR1 LGHNA, CDR2 YNFKEQ.